The entry below gives a single T cell receptor (beta chain) sequence along with its context. Its antigen is as yet unknown. Here immunoSEQ multiplex PCR was the method, and the copy in TCRdb shows in-frame clones only, minus some. This table holds under 140,000 clones, around nine tenths found once. This specimen comes from a study of T cell responses to AZD1222 COVID-19 vaccine. The study's findings and limits: The donor cohort was predominantly white British with a female majority, and clonal diversity may have been underestimated. Unmutated variant regions are reportedly the target of nearly half of TCRs that are spike-specific.

Trimming shortened V by 0 bases and J by 8 bases, and 14 bases separated the two germline ends. This CDR3 comprises 14 residues. CDR1 and CDR2 (germline): SGHRS, YFSETQ. Pooling was applied to second doses at about 4 or about 12 weeks. This clonotype was obtained from an adult who received the AZD1222 COVID-19 vaccine. Sequencing was performed on peripheral blood, taken 28 days after the second AZD1222 dose. The gene calls are TRBV5-1 and TRBJ1-2; weak D call: TRBD1 (5 bases). The CDR3: CASSLAGAFGGYTF. CDR3 coding DNA: TGCGCCAGCAGCTTGGCCGGGGCATTCGGGGGCTACACCTTC.